The 32 T cell receptor beta chains below all came from one sample that was sequenced in a study of T-cell reconstitution after alpha-beta-depleted transplantation in children. Unique molecular identifiers tagged the TCRbeta library. TCRdb used MiXCR to reprocess the PCR reads, holding one entry per CDR3 protein. The sample yields over 120,000 distinct CDR3 sequences, around 8.5% seen once. This specimen consisted of PBMCs, mostly from graft donor cells, obtained 180 days after TCRalphabeta/CD19-depleted stem cell transplant. These receptors were obtained from a female patient under 10 years old who had a stem cell transplant for congenital amegakaryocytic thrombocytopenia, so the T cells may come from the graft donor.

V gene TRBV5-8 combines with J gene TRBJ2-1; 7 bases are a match to TRBD1. J gave up 10 bases and V 3 bases, and 1 base lay outside the gene matches. The germline V gene has CDR1 SGHTS and CDR2 YDEGEE. This CDR3 is 11 amino acids long. The CDR3 coding sequence is TGTGCCAGCAGCTGGGGACAGGAGCAGTTCTTC. Encoded protein: CASSWGQEQFF.

Many counts were recorded for this clonotype. The chain joins TRBV20-1 to TRBJ2-3, with 8 bases matching TRBD2. CDR3 size: 15 residues. Germline V lookup: CDR1 DFQATT, CDR2 SNEGSKA (reference sequence). Trimming at V came to 6 bases and at J to 1 base, leaving 9 bases not matched to a gene. The CDR3 DNA is TGCAGTGCCCGGGACTTCGGGGGGGGCACAGATACGCAGTATTTT. Translating gives CSARDFGGGTDTQYF.

This clonotype showed up many times. V and J are TRBV5-1 and TRBJ2-1; D uncertain. CDR1 SGHRS and CDR2 YFSETQ come from the germline V gene. V was clipped by 1 base and J by 3 bases, with 5 bases between them. CDR3 length: 13 amino acids. The CDR3 coding sequence is TGCGCCAGCAGCTTGTGGGGCTACAATGAGCAGTTCTTC. Its translation: CASSLWGYNEQFF. The full variable domain, in which reference TRBV5-1 and TRBJ2-1 provide the parts outside the CDR3, is KAGVTQTPRYLIKTRGQQVTLSCSPISGHRSVSWYQQTPGQGLQFLFEYFSETQRNKGNFPGRFSGRQFSNSRSEMNVSTLELGDSALYLCASSLWGYNEQFFGPGTRLTVL.

This clonotype was detected many times. The chain is built from TRBV12-3 or TRBV12-4 and TRBJ1-1; D ambiguous. Trimming removed 3 bases from V and 8 bases from J, with 10 bases in between. The CDR3 is made up of 12 amino acids. This CDR3 is CASSLNSREAFF. CDR3 nucleotide sequence: TGTGCCAGCAGTTTGAACAGTCGGGAAGCTTTCTTT.

This clonotype was observed many times. This rearrangement joins TRBV20-1 to TRBJ1-2; D is unclear. This CDR3 is built from 13 residues. Germline values: CDR1 DFQATT, CDR2 SNEGSKA (reference sequence). V was shortened by 5 bases and J by 6 bases, with 16 bases between the two germline ends. CDR3 residues: CSARTPLEDGYTF. CDR3 nucleotides: TGCAGTGCTCGGACCCCCCTCGAAGATGGCTACACCTTC.

This clonotype has just a few counts. V gene TRBV18 combines with J gene TRBJ2-5; unclear D gene. Germline CDR1 is KGHSH and CDR2 is LQKENI. Deletions cut 2 bases from V and 5 bases from J, with 6 bases between. The CDR3 has 12 residues. The CDR3: CASSPYAETQYF. CDR3 coding DNA: TGTGCCAGCTCACCATACGCGGAGACCCAGTACTTC.

The chain has TRBV7-2 and TRBJ2-7; the match to TRBD2 covers 8 bases. J gave up 4 bases and V 5 bases, and 10 bases lay outside the gene matches. Germline assignment: CDR1 SGHTA and CDR2 FQGNSA. CDR3 size: 15 residues. The CDR3 DNA reads as TGTGCCAGCAGCCGAGCGGGAGTGGGGGCATACGAGCAGTACTTC. Protein product: CASSRAGVGAYEQYF.

The V gene is TRBV29-1, the J gene TRBJ2-1; TRBD1 matches 7 bases. The germline V gene encodes CDR1 SQVTM and CDR2 ANQGSEA. CDR3 length equals 14 residues. V lost 6 bases, J lost 4 bases, and 9 bases stayed unmatched. The CDR3 sequence is CSVGRDRAYNEQFF. CDR3 in DNA: TGCAGCGTGGGCCGGGACAGAGCTTACAATGAGCAGTTCTTC.

The gene calls are TRBV20-1 and TRBJ2-1; 8 positions agree with TRBD2. Germline trimming cut 5 bases from V and 3 bases from J; bases unmatched to any gene: 12. The CDR3 sequence is 16 residues long. The germline CDR1 and CDR2 sequences are DFQATT and SNEGSKA (reference sequence). The CDR3 spells CSAEGLAYVHYNEQFF. The CDR3 nucleotides read TGCAGTGCTGAAGGACTAGCTTATGTGCACTACAATGAGCAGTTCTTC.

This chain connects TRBV15 to TRBJ1-4, with D unclear. V gave up 0 bases and J gave up 7 bases, with 6 bases separating them. This CDR3 is 13 amino acids long. Per germline, CDR1 LNHNV and CDR2 YYDKDF (reference sequence). The CDR3 here is CATSRDLGEKLFF. The DNA of the CDR3 is TGTGCCACCAGCAGAGATCTTGGTGAAAAACTGTTTTTT.

This clonotype was observed many times. V usage is TRBV20-1 and J usage is TRBJ1-1; 8 bases fit TRBD1. CDR1 is DFQATT and CDR2 is SNEGSKA in the germline V gene (reference sequence). With 4 bases clipped from V and 11 bases from J, the junction kept 6 bases outside the gene matches. There are 11 residues in the CDR3. CDR3 DNA: TGCAGTGCTATCGGCAGGGGGCATGCTTTCTTT. It is translated as CSAIGRGHAFF.

This clonotype was seen ten or more times. The chain recombines TRBV7-6 with TRBJ2-1; D is possibly TRBD2 (5 bases). Germline V lookup: CDR1 SGHVS, CDR2 FNYEAQ. This CDR3 is 14 amino acids long. V dropped 5 bases and J dropped 6 bases, with 14 bases sitting between them. CDR3 in amino acids: CASSPRATTNEQFF. CDR3 in DNA: TGTGCCAGCAGCCCCCGAGCGACTACCAATGAGCAGTTCTTC. The whole variable domain, remainder taken from reference TRBV7-6 and TRBJ2-1, is GAGVSQSPRYKVTKRGQDVALRCDPISGHVSLYWYRQALGQGPEFLTYFNYEAQQDKSGLPNDRFSAERPEGSISTLTIQRTEQRDSAMYRCASSPRATTNEQFFGPGTRLTVL.

At least ten counts were recorded for this clonotype. The chain recombines TRBV20-1 with TRBJ1-4; maybe TRBD1 (6 bases). CDR3 size: 12 residues. From germline, CDR1 is DFQATT and CDR2 SNEGSKA (reference sequence). The CDR3 DNA is TGCAGCGCCGCGGGGGGCTTTGAAAAACTGTTTTTT. Its translation is CSAAGGFEKLFF.

This clonotype was detected many times. The V and J genes are TRBV4-3 and TRBJ1-4, with TRBD1 as a possible D gene (6 bases). Trimming removed 0 bases at V and 3 bases at J, with 8 bases between. This CDR3 region has 15 residues. Germline CDR1 reads LGHNA; CDR2 reads YSLEER. The DNA for the CDR3 is TGCGCCAGCAGCCAAGATCAGGGGCCTAATGAAAAACTGTTTTTT. This gives the protein CASSQDQGPNEKLFF.

This chain connects TRBV12-3 or TRBV12-4 to TRBJ2-3; D is possibly TRBD2 (6 bases). V lost 2 bases and J lost 5, with 11 bases in between. This CDR3 is built from 14 residues. CDR3 amino acids: CASSLPGGRDTQYF. CDR3 nucleotide sequence: TGTGCCAGCAGTTTACCCGGGGGTAGAGATACGCAGTATTTT.

This sequence joins TRBV5-5 and TRBJ1-2; D uncertain. Germline assignment: CDR1 SGHKS and CDR2 YYEKEE (reference sequence). This CDR3 spans 13 amino acids. V dropped 1 base and J dropped 3 bases, with 7 bases sitting between them. CDR3 in amino acids: CASSLPGDYGYTF. As DNA, the CDR3 is TGTGCCAGCAGCTTGCCCGGAGACTATGGCTACACCTTC.

The J gene is TRBJ2-2, the V gene TRBV20-1; TRBD2 matches 10 bases. Germline loops: CDR1 DFQATT, CDR2 SNEGSKA (reference sequence). CDR3 length equals 16 residues. V gave up 3 bases and J gave up 5 bases; unmatched junction bases: 9. The CDR3 nucleotides read TGCAGTGCTAGCTCGTTCACTAGCGGGAAAACCGGGGAGCTGTTTTTT. This encodes CSASSFTSGKTGELFF.

This clonotype showed up many times. CDR3 residues: CASSFYSDTQYF. Here the CDR3 DNA reads TGTGCCAGCAGTTTTTATTCGGATACGCAGTATTTT. The chain combines TRBV12-3 or TRBV12-4 with TRBJ2-3; no clear D. The CDR3 runs 12 residues. V lost 3 bases to trimming and J lost 6 bases, with 7 bases between them.

This clonotype was seen repeatedly, ten times or more. The chain employs TRBV6-6 and TRBJ1-3, with D perhaps matching TRBD1 (6 bases). CDR1 MNHNY and CDR2 SVGAGI come from the germline V gene (reference sequence). The CDR3 has 12 amino acids. Trimming shortened V by 11 bases and J by 4 bases, and 12 bases separated the two germline ends. The CDR3 loop is CASKTGGNTIYF. The DNA for the CDR3 is TGTGCCTCCAAAACAGGGGGAAACACCATATATTTT.

Comments on this clonotype: Compared with germline, one end of the junction differs, possibly owing to a read error. This chain uses TRBV28 with TRBJ2-6; D might be TRBD1 (5 bases). CDR1 and CDR2 from the germline V gene are MDHEN and SYDVKM. The CDR3 runs 13 residues. CDR3 sequence: CASARSGANGLTF. The CDR3 DNA is TGTGCCAGCGCCAGATCTGGGGCCAACGGCCTGACTTTC.

The V gene is TRBV5-1, the J gene TRBJ2-1; 7 bases map to TRBD2. J lost 0 bases, V lost 0 bases, and 9 bases had no gene match. CDR3 length: 18 amino acids. Germline assignment: CDR1 SGHRS and CDR2 YFSETQ. CDR3 in amino acids: CASSLAKTSASSYNEQFF. CDR3 DNA sequence: TGCGCCAGCAGCTTGGCCAAAACTAGCGCAAGCTCCTACAATGAGCAGTTCTTC.

This clonotype was seen ten or more times. V gene TRBV6-1 combines with J gene TRBJ2-5; TRBD2 is a possible D gene (6 bases). The V end was cut by 1 base, the J end by 3 bases, with 12 bases between. The CDR3 sequence is 15 residues long. Germline V CDR1 and CDR2: MNHNS, SASEGT. The CDR3 spells CASSEGIRGKETQYF. The CDR3 coding sequence is TGTGCCAGCAGTGAAGGCATACGGGGGAAAGAGACCCAGTACTTC.

The chain carries TRBV6-5 and TRBJ2-7; D may be TRBD1 or TRBD2 (5 bases each). Trimming pared 4 bases from V and 5 bases from J, leaving 18 bases between. The CDR3 length is 15 residues. Germline lookup yields CDR1 MNHEY and CDR2 SVGAGI. In nucleotides, the CDR3 is TGTGCCAGCAGTTCGTATCGGGGCCGAGGCCACGAGCAGTACTTC. Amino acid sequence: CASSSYRGRGHEQYF.

This clonotype has ten or more counts. This chain links TRBV10-3 with TRBJ2-5, with D perhaps matching TRBD1 (6 bases). Germline V lookup: CDR1 ENHRY, CDR2 SYGVKD. The V and J ends lost 6 bases and 5 bases respectively, with 19 bases between them. The CDR3 consists of 15 residues. The CDR3 sequence: CAISPSGRDKETQYF. The CDR3 DNA reads as TGTGCCATCAGCCCAAGTGGCAGGGACAAGGAGACCCAGTACTTC.

This clonotype showed up just a few times. A junction boundary mismatches the germline segment, possibly from a read error. This chain connects TRBV24-1 to TRBJ2-6; the D gene is possibly TRBD2 (6 bases). This CDR3 is built from 15 residues. Germline CDR1 and CDR2: KGHDR and SFDVKD. The CDR3: CATGEGGAGANGLTF. DNA of the CDR3: TGTGCCACCGGTGAGGGCGGGGCTGGGGCCAACGGCCTGACTTTC.

The rearrangement joins TRBV28 to TRBJ1-4, with D hard to call. Germline-derived CDR1 and CDR2 are MDHEN and SYDVKM. The CDR3 runs 17 residues. Trimming took off 6 bases at V and 3 bases at J, with 20 bases between the two ends. The CDR3 is CASSAPAFGVPNEKLFF. The CDR3 nucleotides are TGTGCCAGCAGCGCCCCCGCTTTCGGGGTTCCTAATGAAAAACTGTTTTTT. Complete variable domain (other parts from reference TRBV28 and TRBJ1-4): DVKVTQSSRYLVKRTGEKVFLECVQDMDHENMFWYRQDPGLGLRLIYFSYDVKMKEKGDIPEGYSVSREKKERFSLILESASTNQTSMYLCASSAPAFGVPNEKLFFGSGTQLSVL.

The chain uses TRBV5-1 and TRBJ2-1; 12 bases are a match to TRBD1. The junction had 4 bases not matched to a gene; V was cut back by 3 bases and J by 3 bases. This CDR3 contains 16 residues. Germline CDR1 and CDR2: SGHRS and YFSETQ. This CDR3 reads CASSSRDRGLYNEQFF. DNA for the CDR3: TGCGCCAGCAGCTCCCGGGACAGGGGGCTCTACAATGAGCAGTTCTTC.

This clonotype has only a few counts. CDR3 residues: CASSSVGGVYYEQYF. The CDR3 nucleotides read TGTGCCAGCAGCTCCGTCGGGGGGGTCTACTACGAGCAGTACTTC. V is TRBV7-9 and J is TRBJ2-7, with 8 positions matching TRBD2. The CDR3 totals 15 residues. The V gene's germline CDR1 is SEHNR and CDR2 FQNEAQ (reference sequence). V was clipped by 4 bases and J by 3 bases; unmatched bases: 8.

This clonotype showed up many times. This chain connects TRBV6-5 to TRBJ2-3, with 8 bases that match TRBD1. The germline gives CDR1 MNHEY, CDR2 SVGAGI. V trimming: 2 bases; J trimming: 3 bases; junction bases outside the gene matches: 4. This CDR3 has 15 amino acids. The chain's CDR3 is CASSYQDRVTDTQYF. The DNA for the CDR3 is TGTGCCAGCAGTTACCAGGACAGGGTGACAGATACGCAGTATTTT.

The chain is built from TRBV28 and TRBJ1-5; no firm D call. The V end was cut by 2 bases, the J end by 4 bases, with 9 bases between. CDR1 and CDR2 (germline): MDHEN, SYDVKM. The CDR3 covers 14 residues. The CDR3 here is CASSLLGRNQPQHF. The CDR3 bases are TGTGCCAGCAGTTTACTAGGAAGAAATCAGCCCCAGCATTTT.

This clonotype was seen a few times. The genes are TRBV20-1 and TRBJ1-6; no clear D. Germline V gives CDR1 DFQATT, CDR2 SNEGSKA (reference sequence). The CDR3 extends over 15 amino acids. Trimming removed 5 bases from V and 0 bases from J, with 11 bases in between. CDR3 amino acids: CSAPDGSSYNSPLHF. The CDR3, as DNA: TGCAGTGCTCCGGACGGCAGCTCCTATAATTCACCCCTCCACTTT.

This clonotype was observed a handful of times. A much larger clone sits a single nucleotide away, making a read error possible. J is TRBJ1-2 and V is TRBV29-1, with D unclear. Germline-derived CDR1 and CDR2 are SQVTM and ANQGSEA. The CDR3 is 11 residues long. V lost 8 bases to trimming and J lost 4 bases, with 11 bases between them. CDR3 sequence: CSIVEIYGYTF. The CDR3 nucleotides are TGCAGCATTGTGGAGATCTATGGCTACACCTTC.